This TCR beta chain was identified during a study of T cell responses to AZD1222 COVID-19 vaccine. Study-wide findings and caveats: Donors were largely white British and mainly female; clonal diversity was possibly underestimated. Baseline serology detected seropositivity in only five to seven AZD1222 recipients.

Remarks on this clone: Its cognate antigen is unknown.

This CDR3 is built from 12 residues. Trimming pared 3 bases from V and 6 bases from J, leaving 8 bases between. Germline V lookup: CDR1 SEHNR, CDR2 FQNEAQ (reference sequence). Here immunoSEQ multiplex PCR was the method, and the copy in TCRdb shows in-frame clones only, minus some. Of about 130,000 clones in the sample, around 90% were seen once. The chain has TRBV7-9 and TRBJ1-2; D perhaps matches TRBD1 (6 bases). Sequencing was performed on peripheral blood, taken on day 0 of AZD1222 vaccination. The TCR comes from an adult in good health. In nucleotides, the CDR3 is TGTGCCAGCAGCTTCAACAGGGATGGCTACACCTTC. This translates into CASSFNRDGYTF.